One sample yielded the 32 T cell receptor beta chains listed below, sequenced in a study of blood T cell repertoires in COVID-19. Profiled with immunoSEQ multiplex PCR; TCRdb holds only in-frame clones, not every one. The data contain about 100,000 clones, over 80% of them singletons. Sequencing input: peripheral blood. The receptors originated from a man in his fifties with active COVID-19.

The rearrangement joins TRBV6-6 to TRBJ1-2, with no clear D. The CDR3 is 14 amino acids. V shed 6 bases and J shed 0 bases, with 11 bases lying between them. Germline CDR1 reads MNHNY; CDR2 reads SVGAGI (reference sequence). CDR3 nucleotide sequence: TGTGCCAGCAGAACCACCGGGGCTAACTATGGCTACACCTTC. As protein: CASRTTGANYGYTF.

This sequence joins TRBV5-4 and TRBJ1-1; 7 positions agree with TRBD1. Trimming at V came to 4 bases and at J to 0 bases, leaving 6 bases not matched to a gene. Per the germline V gene, CDR1 is SGHNT and CDR2 is YYREEE (reference sequence). The CDR3 spans 15 residues. The CDR3 loop reads CASSQPTGMNTEAFF. The CDR3 bases are TGTGCCAGCAGCCAACCGACAGGGATGAACACTGAAGCTTTCTTT.

This chain links TRBV7-3 with TRBJ1-2; D perhaps matches TRBD1 (5 bases). Trimming removed 0 bases from V and 8 bases from J, with 13 bases in between. CDR1 and CDR2 from the germline V gene are SGHTA and FQGTGA. The CDR3 is made up of 14 amino acids. The CDR3 region is CASSLTDRGQGYTF. For the CDR3, the DNA is TGTGCCAGCAGCTTAACCGACAGAGGACAAGGCTACACCTTC.

This clone was detected only once. J is TRBJ1-3 and V is TRBV5-6; no clear D. Trimming shortened V by 1 base and J by 0 bases, and 11 bases separated the two germline ends. Germline CDR1 reads SGHDT; CDR2 reads YYEEEE. The CDR3 runs to 16 residues. The DNA for the CDR3 is TGTGCCAGCAGCTTGTTTGAGGCGCGCTCTGGAAACACCATATATTTT. The encoded protein is CASSLFEARSGNTIYF.

This clone came up a few times. CDR3 in amino acids: CASSDRGPAKNIQYF. CDR3 in DNA: TGTGCCAGCAGCGACAGGGGGCCGGCCAAAAACATTCAGTACTTC. The rearrangement links TRBV2 to TRBJ2-4; 10 nucleotides line up with TRBD1. The V and J ends lost 6 bases and 1 base, in that order; junction bases with no gene match: 3. The CDR3 is 15 amino acids. The germline V gene has CDR1 SNHLY and CDR2 FYNNEI. Full variable domain (missing parts from reference TRBV2 and TRBJ2-4): EPEVTQTPSHQVTQMGQEVILRCVPISNHLYFYWYRQILGQKVEFLVSFYNNEISEKSEIFDDQFSVERPDGSNFTLKIRSTKLEDSAMYFCASSDRGPAKNIQYFGAGTRLSVL.

The chain employs TRBV6-7 and TRBJ1-6; D gene uncertain. TRBV6-7 is known as an ORF, though its function is uncertain. V was shortened by 6 bases and J by 7 bases, with 10 bases between the two germline ends. The CDR3 runs to 13 residues. CDR3 bases: TGTGCCAGCAGACAGCCACGCAATTCACCCCTCCACTTT. This sequence encodes CASRQPRNSPLHF.

V is TRBV2 and J is TRBJ2-1; D is perhaps TRBD2 (5 bases). The CDR3 sequence is 15 residues long. The V end was cut by 2 bases, the J end by 3 bases, with 11 bases between. Germline loops: CDR1 SNHLY, CDR2 FYNNEI. CDR3 sequence: CASSEMRESYNEQFF. CDR3 bases: TGTGCCAGCAGTGAAATGAGGGAAAGCTACAATGAGCAGTTCTTC.

The V call is TRBV7-3, the J call TRBJ2-3, with 9 bases aligning to TRBD2. This CDR3 is 16 amino acids long. Germline assignment: CDR1 SGHTA and CDR2 FQGTGA. J was trimmed by 6 bases and V by 5 bases; bases with no gene match: 12. CDR3 amino acids: CASSPNAGGGSDTQYF. The CDR3 nucleotides read TGTGCCAGCAGCCCGAACGCGGGAGGGGGCTCGGATACGCAGTATTTT.

The genes are TRBV18 and TRBJ2-2; D possibly corresponds to TRBD1 (5 bases). This CDR3 has 12 residues. V lost 8 bases and J lost 4, with 8 bases in between. The germline V gene encodes CDR1 KGHSH and CDR2 LQKENI. The CDR3 here is CASTGPTGELFF. Here the CDR3 DNA reads TGTGCCAGCACAGGCCCCACCGGGGAGCTGTTTTTT.

This chain uses TRBV6-6 with TRBJ1-1, with D possibly matching TRBD1 (5 bases). Germline V CDR1 and CDR2: MNHNY, SVGAGI (reference sequence). The CDR3 contains 14 residues. V lost 5 bases and J 1 base, leaving 11 bases between the germline ends. The CDR3 region is CASSLRGWNTEAFF. CDR3 coding DNA: TGTGCCAGCAGTCTGCGGGGGTGGAACACTGAAGCTTTCTTT.

This chain connects TRBV6-5 to TRBJ2-7; D call uncertain. Germline V CDR1 and CDR2: MNHEY, SVGAGI. Trimming removed 6 bases from V and 0 bases from J, with 9 bases in between. The CDR3 spans 13 residues. CDR3 sequence reads: CASRDFSSYEQYF. As DNA, the CDR3 is TGTGCCAGCAGAGATTTTAGCTCCTACGAGCAGTACTTC.

CDR3 amino acids: CASSSREGEKLFF. CDR3 bases: TGTGCCAGCAGCTCTAGGGAGGGGGAAAAACTGTTTTTT. The chain combines TRBV27 with TRBJ1-4, with D maybe TRBD1 (5 bases). This CDR3 has 13 amino acids. From germline, CDR1 is MNHEY and CDR2 SMNVEV (reference sequence). The V and J ends lost 6 bases and 8 bases respectively, with 13 bases between them.

This clone was recorded once. The chain uses TRBV2 and TRBJ1-2; D remains unclear. The CDR3 has 16 residues. The germline gives CDR1 SNHLY, CDR2 FYNNEI. V dropped 6 bases and J dropped 11 bases, with 28 bases sitting between them. CDR3 loop: CASRSGQSTRRESYTF. The CDR3, as DNA: TGTGCCAGCAGGAGCGGCCAGTCGACGCGGCGAGAATCGTACACCTTC.

The gene calls are TRBV5-6 and TRBJ2-7, with TRBD2 matching 9 bases. Per the germline V gene, CDR1 is SGHDT and CDR2 is YYEEEE. This CDR3 is 16 amino acids long. The V segment lost 3 bases and the J segment 3 bases; nucleotides outside the gene matches: 10. CDR3 in amino acids: CASSSSQRGVFYEQYF. CDR3 bases: TGTGCCAGCAGCTCCTCTCAGCGGGGGGTTTTCTACGAGCAGTACTTC.

The V call is TRBV11-2, the J call TRBJ1-5, with TRBD1 as a possible D gene (5 bases). The ends were cut back, 5 bases at V and 9 bases at J, with 8 bases in the middle. The germline gives CDR1 SGHAT, CDR2 FQNNGV. The CDR3 extends over 11 amino acids. CDR3 region: CASSHQGPQHF. For the CDR3, the DNA is TGTGCCAGCAGCCACCAGGGGCCCCAGCATTTT.

The chain has TRBV27 and TRBJ2-7; D is possibly TRBD2 (6 bases). Trimming took off 3 bases at V and 2 bases at J, with 11 bases between the two ends. The CDR3 spans 14 residues. Germline CDR1 is MNHEY and CDR2 is SMNVEV (reference sequence). The DNA for the CDR3 is TGTGCCAGCAGTTTGGCGGGGCCCACCTACGAGCAGTACTTC. Its translation: CASSLAGPTYEQYF.

The rearrangement uses TRBV6-6 and TRBJ2-1; D unresolved. Germline CDR1 and CDR2: MNHNY and SVGAGI (reference sequence). Trimming shortened V by 2 bases and J by 0 bases, and 8 bases separated the two germline ends. The CDR3 loop spans 15 amino acids. The CDR3 sequence is CASSYAVSSYNEQFF. The CDR3 DNA is TGTGCCAGCAGTTACGCGGTTAGCTCCTACAATGAGCAGTTCTTC.

This chain uses TRBV4-1 with TRBJ1-4; no firm D call. CDR1 and CDR2 from the germline V gene are MGHRA and YSYEKL. This CDR3 has 14 amino acids. V lost 2 bases and J 7 bases, leaving 11 bases between the germline ends. CDR3 bases: TGCGCCAGCAGCCAAACGGGAGGGAGTGAAAAACTGTTTTTT. Protein sequence: CASSQTGGSEKLFF.

The chain uses TRBV20-1 and TRBJ1-1, with TRBD1 matching 8 bases. Trimming cost V 3 bases and J 1 base; bases outside gene matches: 4. Germline lookup yields CDR1 DFQATT and CDR2 SNEGSKA (reference sequence). The CDR3 is 14 amino acids. The CDR3: CSASPGGRNTEAFF. As DNA, the CDR3 is TGCAGTGCTAGTCCAGGGGGCAGGAACACTGAAGCTTTCTTT.

The chain recombines TRBV13 with TRBJ1-4, with 7 bases that match TRBD1. Germline CDR1 and CDR2: PRHDT and FYEKMQ (reference sequence). This CDR3 has 18 residues. V shed 5 bases, J shed 0 bases, and the junction held 12 bases outside the gene matches. This CDR3 is CASSGTGTDLATNEKLFF. In DNA form, the CDR3 reads TGTGCCAGCAGCGGAACCGGGACAGACCTTGCAACTAATGAAAAACTGTTTTTT.

A single count supports this clone. The chain employs TRBV6-1 and TRBJ1-1, with D unresolved. The CDR3 totals 13 residues. With 0 bases removed from V and 4 bases from J, the gap between germline ends came to 6 bases. Per the germline V gene, CDR1 is MNHNS and CDR2 is SASEGT. The CDR3 DNA reads TGTGCCAGCAGTGAAGCAGTCAGCACTGAAGCTTTCTTT. Translated: CASSEAVSTEAFF.

The chain is built from TRBV6-5 and TRBJ2-7; possible D gene TRBD1, 6 bases. The germline CDR1 and CDR2 sequences are MNHEY and SVGAGI. The CDR3 sequence is 14 residues long. Trimming removed 6 bases from V and 4 bases from J, with 16 bases in between. CDR3 loop: CASSRTGLWYEQYF. CDR3 bases: TGTGCCAGCAGCCGAACAGGGCTCTGGTACGAGCAGTACTTC.

The chain uses TRBV5-1 and TRBJ1-6; D is possibly TRBD1 (6 bases). The CDR3 has 14 amino acids. Trimming removed 4 bases from V and 14 bases from J, with 19 bases in between. Germline V gene sequence: CDR1 SGHRS, CDR2 YFSETQ. The CDR3 region has the DNA TGCGCCAGCAGCACAGGGTTTCAGGCATCCACCCTCCACTTT. It codes for CASSTGFQASTLHF.

The chain links TRBV5-1 to TRBJ2-1; 8 positions agree with TRBD1. Trimming at V came to 7 bases and at J to 14 bases, leaving 14 bases not matched to a gene. CDR1 and CDR2 (germline): SGHRS, YFSETQ. The CDR3 sequence is 13 residues long. The CDR3 loop reads CASATGERSIEFF. CDR3 in DNA: TGCGCCAGCGCGACAGGGGAAAGGTCTATCGAGTTCTTC.

The V gene is TRBV28, the J gene TRBJ2-1; 8 bases agree with TRBD2. The CDR3 is 13 residues long. Germline V gives CDR1 MDHEN, CDR2 SYDVKM. J gave up 1 base and V 8 bases, and 1 base lay outside the gene matches. CDR3 bases: TGTGCCAGCGGACTAGCTTCCTACAATGAGCAGTTCTTC. Encoded protein: CASGLASYNEQFF.

This chain links TRBV4-1 with TRBJ1-1; D might be TRBD1 (5 bases). The CDR3 is 18 residues long. The germline CDR1 and CDR2 sequences are MGHRA and YSYEKL. The V gene lost 1 base and the J gene lost 1 base, with 19 bases spanning the gap. CDR3 DNA sequence: TGCGCCAGCAGCCAAGTTTGGCGTGGTCGTACAGGGAACACTGAAGCTTTCTTT. This codes for CASSQVWRGRTGNTEAFF.

The chain is built from TRBV28 and TRBJ2-1, with 7 bases matching TRBD1. Germline trimming cut 3 bases from V and 1 base from J; bases unmatched to any gene: 12. The CDR3 runs 18 residues. The germline gives CDR1 MDHEN, CDR2 SYDVKM. In DNA, the CDR3 is TGTGCCAGCAGTTTCCGCCACGGTGACAGGGCATCCTACAATGAGCAGTTCTTC. This translates into CASSFRHGDRASYNEQFF.

CDR3 sequence (DNA): TGTGCCAGCAGTGGGGGACACAAGAGTGAGCAGTACTTC. It yields the protein CASSGGHKSEQYF. This chain uses TRBV9 with TRBJ2-7; TRBD1 might be the D (6 bases). V was cut by 5 bases and J by 7 bases, with 16 bases left in between. Germline-derived CDR1 and CDR2 are SGDLS and YYNGEE. The CDR3 runs 13 residues.

The chain uses TRBV2 and TRBJ1-5, with 10 positions matching TRBD1. Trimming at V came to 6 bases and at J to 12 bases, leaving 5 bases not matched to a gene. Germline CDR1 reads SNHLY; CDR2 reads FYNNEI. The CDR3 contains 12 residues. The CDR3: CASSAGTGVQHF. The CDR3 DNA follows: TGTGCCAGCAGCGCGGGGACAGGGGTCCAGCATTTT.

The sample holds one count of this clone. This sequence joins TRBV7-9 and TRBJ1-1, with D hard to call. The CDR3 has 13 residues. V lost 3 bases and J lost 3, with 8 bases in between. In germline, CDR1 is SEHNR, CDR2 FQNEAQ (reference sequence). The CDR3 region has the DNA TGTGCCAGCAGCTTTAGCGCGGACACTGAAGCTTTCTTT. Translation: CASSFSADTEAFF.

The chain couples TRBV28 to TRBJ2-2, with 7 bases fitting TRBD1. The CDR3 length is 15 residues. V shed 7 bases and J 4 bases; nucleotides not matched to a gene: 9. The germline V gene encodes CDR1 MDHEN and CDR2 SYDVKM. The CDR3 bases are TGTGCCAGCACCGCATCACAGGGGCCCACCGGGGAGCTGTTTTTT. Encoded protein: CASTASQGPTGELFF.

The V call is TRBV6-6, the J call TRBJ2-7; 9 bases map to TRBD2. Germline V CDR1 and CDR2: MNHNY, SVGAGI (reference sequence). CDR3 size: 12 residues. V was pared by 4 bases and J by 11 bases, with 6 bases of the junction left unmatched. CDR3 sequence reads: CASSFAEREEYF. In DNA form, the CDR3 reads TGTGCCAGCAGTTTTGCCGAGCGGGAGGAGTACTTC.